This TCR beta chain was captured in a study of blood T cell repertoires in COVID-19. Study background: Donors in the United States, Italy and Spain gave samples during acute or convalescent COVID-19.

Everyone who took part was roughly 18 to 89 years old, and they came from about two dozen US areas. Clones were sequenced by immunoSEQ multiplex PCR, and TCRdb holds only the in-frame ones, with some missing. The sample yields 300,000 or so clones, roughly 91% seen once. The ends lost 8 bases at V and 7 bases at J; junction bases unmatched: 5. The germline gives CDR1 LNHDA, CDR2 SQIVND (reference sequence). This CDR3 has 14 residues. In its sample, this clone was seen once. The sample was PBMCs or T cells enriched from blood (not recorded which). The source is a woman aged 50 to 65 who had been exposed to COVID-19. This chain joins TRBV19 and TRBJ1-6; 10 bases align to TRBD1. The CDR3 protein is CASGPGQGNSPLHF. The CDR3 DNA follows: TGTGCCAGTGGGCCGGGACAGGGGAATTCACCCCTCCACTTT. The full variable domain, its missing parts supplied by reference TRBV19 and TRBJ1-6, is DGGITQSPKYLFRKEGQNVTLSCEQNLNHDAMYWYRQDPGQGLRLIYYSQIVNDFQKGDIAEGYSVSREKKESFPLTVTSAQKNPTAFYLCASGPGQGNSPLHFGNGTRLTVT.